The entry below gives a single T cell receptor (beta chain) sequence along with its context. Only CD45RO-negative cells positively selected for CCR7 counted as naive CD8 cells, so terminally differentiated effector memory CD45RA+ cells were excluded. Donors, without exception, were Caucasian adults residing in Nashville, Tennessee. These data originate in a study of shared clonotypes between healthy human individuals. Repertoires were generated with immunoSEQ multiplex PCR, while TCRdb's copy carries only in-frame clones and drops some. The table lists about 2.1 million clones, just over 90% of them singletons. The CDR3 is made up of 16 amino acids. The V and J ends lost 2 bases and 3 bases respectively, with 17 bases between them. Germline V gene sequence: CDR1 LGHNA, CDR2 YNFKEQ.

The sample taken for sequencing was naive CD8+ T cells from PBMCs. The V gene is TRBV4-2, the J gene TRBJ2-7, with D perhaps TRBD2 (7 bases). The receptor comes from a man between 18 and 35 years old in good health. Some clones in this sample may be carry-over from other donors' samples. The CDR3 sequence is CASSQREGDYLYEQYF. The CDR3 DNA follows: TGTGCCAGCAGCCAAAGGGAGGGGGACTACCTCTACGAGCAGTACTTC.